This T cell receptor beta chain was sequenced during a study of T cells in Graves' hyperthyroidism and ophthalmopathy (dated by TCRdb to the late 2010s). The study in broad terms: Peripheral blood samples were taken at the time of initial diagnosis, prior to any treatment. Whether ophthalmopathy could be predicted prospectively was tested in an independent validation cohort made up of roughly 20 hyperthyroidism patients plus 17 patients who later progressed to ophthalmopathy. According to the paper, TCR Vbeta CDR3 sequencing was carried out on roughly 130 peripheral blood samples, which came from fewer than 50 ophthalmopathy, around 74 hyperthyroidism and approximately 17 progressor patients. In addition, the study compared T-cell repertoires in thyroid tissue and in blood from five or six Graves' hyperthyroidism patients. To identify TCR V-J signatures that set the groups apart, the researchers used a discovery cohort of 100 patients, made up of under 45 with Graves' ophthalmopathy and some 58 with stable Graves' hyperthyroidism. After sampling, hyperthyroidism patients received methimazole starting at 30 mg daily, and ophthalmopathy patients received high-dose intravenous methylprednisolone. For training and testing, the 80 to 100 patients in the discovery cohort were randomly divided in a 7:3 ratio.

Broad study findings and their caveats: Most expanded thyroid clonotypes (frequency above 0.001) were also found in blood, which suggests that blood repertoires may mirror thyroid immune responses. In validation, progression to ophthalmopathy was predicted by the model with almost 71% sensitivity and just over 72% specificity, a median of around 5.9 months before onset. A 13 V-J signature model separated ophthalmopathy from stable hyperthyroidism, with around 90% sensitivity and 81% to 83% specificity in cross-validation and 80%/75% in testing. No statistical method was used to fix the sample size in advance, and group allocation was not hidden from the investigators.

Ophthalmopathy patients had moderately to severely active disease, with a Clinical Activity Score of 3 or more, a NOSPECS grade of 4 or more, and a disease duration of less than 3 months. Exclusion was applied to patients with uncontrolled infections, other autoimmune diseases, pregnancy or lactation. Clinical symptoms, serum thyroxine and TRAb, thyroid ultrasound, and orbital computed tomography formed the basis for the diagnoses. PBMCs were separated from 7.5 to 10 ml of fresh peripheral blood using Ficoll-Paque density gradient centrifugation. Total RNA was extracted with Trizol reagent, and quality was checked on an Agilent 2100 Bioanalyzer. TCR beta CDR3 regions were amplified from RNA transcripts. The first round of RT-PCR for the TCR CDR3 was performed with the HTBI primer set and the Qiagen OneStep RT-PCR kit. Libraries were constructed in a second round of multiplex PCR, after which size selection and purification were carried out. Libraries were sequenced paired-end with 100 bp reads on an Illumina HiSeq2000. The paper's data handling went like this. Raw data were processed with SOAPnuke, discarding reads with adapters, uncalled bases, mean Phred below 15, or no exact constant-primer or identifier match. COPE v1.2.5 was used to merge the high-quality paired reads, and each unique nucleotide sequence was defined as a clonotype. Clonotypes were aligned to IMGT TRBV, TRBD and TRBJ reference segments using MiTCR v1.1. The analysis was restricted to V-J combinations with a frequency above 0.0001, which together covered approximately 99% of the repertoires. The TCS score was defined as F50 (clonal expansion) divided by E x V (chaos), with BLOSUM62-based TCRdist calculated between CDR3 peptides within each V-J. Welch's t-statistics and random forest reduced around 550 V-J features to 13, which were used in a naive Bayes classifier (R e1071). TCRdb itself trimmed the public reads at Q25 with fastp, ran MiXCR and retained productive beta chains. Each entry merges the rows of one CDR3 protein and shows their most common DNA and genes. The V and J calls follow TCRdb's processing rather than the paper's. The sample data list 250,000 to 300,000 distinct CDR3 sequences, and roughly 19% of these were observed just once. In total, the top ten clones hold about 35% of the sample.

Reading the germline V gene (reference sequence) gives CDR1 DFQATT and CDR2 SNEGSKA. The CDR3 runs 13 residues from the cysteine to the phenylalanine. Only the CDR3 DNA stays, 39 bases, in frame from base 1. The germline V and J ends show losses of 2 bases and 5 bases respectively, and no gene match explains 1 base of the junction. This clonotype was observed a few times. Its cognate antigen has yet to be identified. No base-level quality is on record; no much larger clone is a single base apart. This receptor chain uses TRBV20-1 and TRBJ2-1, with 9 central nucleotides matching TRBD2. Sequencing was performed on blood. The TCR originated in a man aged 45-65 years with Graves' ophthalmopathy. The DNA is TGCAGTGCTAGATCTAGCGGGAACAATGAGCAGTTCTTC. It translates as CSARSSGNNEQFF.